This T cell receptor delta chain was identified in a study of gamma delta lymphoproliferative disorders and STAT genes. Study-wide context: The LymphoTrack Dx TCRG Assay amplified gamma chains from at least 50 ng of genomic DNA.

Genomic DNA from isolated PBMCs served as the sequencing template. CDR1 and CDR2 (germline): GEAIGNYY, EKD. The CDR3 is 17 amino acids. V shed 4 bases, J shed 1 base, and the junction held 13 bases outside the gene matches. This clone was seen more than once but under ten times. The protein in TCRdb stems from a much larger clone and differs at residue 10 from this DNA's translation, likely a read error; here the protein is translated from the DNA. TCRdb reprocessed the multiplex PCR reads through CATT. The table lists hundreds of delta-chain clones, roughly 1.5% of them singletons, with more than 65% in the top ten.

Input material: blood. The chain carries TRDV2 and TRDJ1; 8 bases are shared with TRDD3. This clonotype was sampled from a human donor in good health. CDR3 nucleotides: TGTGCCTGTGAAGAACTGGGGGGACTTAAGGTCACCGATAAACTCATCTTT. It is translated as CACEELGGLKVTDKLIF.